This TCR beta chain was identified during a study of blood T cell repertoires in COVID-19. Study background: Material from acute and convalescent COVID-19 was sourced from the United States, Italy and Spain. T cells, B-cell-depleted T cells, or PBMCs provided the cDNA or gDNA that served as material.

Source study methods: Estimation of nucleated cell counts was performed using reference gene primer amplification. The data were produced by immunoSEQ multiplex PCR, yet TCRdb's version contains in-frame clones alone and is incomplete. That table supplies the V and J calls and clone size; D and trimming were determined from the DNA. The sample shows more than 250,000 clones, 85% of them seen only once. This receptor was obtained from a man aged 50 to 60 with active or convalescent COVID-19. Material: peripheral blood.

The CDR3, as DNA: TGTGCCAGCAGCTCCGAAAGCGGGAGGGCCGGGGATACGCAGTATTTT. It is translated as CASSSESGRAGDTQYF. The chain employs TRBV5-4 and TRBJ2-3; 10 bases line up with TRBD2. The germline gives CDR1 SGHNT, CDR2 YYREEE (reference sequence). Trimming at V came to 3 bases and at J to 6 bases, leaving 10 bases not matched to a gene. CDR3 length: 16 amino acids.